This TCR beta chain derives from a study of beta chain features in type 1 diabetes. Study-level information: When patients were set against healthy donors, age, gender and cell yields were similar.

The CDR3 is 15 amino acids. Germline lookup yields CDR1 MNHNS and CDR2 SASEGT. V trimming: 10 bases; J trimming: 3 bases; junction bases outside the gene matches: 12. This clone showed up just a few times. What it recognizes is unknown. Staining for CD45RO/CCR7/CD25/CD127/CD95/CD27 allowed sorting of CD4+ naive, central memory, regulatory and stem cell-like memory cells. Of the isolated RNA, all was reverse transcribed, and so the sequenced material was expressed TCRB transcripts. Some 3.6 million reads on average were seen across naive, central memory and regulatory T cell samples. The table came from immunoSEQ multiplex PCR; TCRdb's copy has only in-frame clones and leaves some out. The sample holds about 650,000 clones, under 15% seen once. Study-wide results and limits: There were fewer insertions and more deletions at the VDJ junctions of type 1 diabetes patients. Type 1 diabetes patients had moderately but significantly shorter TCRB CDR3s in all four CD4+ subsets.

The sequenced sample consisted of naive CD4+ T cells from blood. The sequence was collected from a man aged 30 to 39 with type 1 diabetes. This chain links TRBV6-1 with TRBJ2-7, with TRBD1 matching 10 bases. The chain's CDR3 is CATCIQTGGYYEQYF. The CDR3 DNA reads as TGTGCCACCTGTATTCAGACAGGGGGCTACTACGAGCAGTACTTC.